Listed here are 2 T cell receptor beta chains from one sample, sequenced in a study of blood T cell repertoires in COVID-19. TCRdb's copy holds only in-frame clones and misses some; the assay was immunoSEQ multiplex PCR. Of some 250,000 clones listed, roughly 77% are singletons. What was sequenced was peripheral blood. The origin of the receptors is a woman of 80 years or more with acute or convalescent COVID-19.

The J gene is TRBJ1-6, the V gene TRBV6-5, with a weak D call TRBD1 (6 bases). Deletions cut 9 bases from V and 7 bases from J, with 16 bases between. The germline CDR1 and CDR2 sequences are MNHEY and SVGAGI. CDR3 length: 14 residues. CDR3 in amino acids: CASTWTAQNSPLHF. CDR3 DNA: TGTGCCAGTACATGGACAGCTCAAAATTCACCCCTCCACTTT.

This chain uses TRBV6-1 with TRBJ2-1, with D possibly TRBD1 on 6 matching bases. Trimming stripped 2 bases from V and 8 bases from J, with 19 bases between. The V gene's germline CDR1 is MNHNS and CDR2 SASEGT. This CDR3 has 16 residues. Here the CDR3 DNA reads TGTGCCAGCAGTGAAAGGGGACGGAAGGCAGGGGATGAGCAGTTCTTC. Its translation: CASSERGRKAGDEQFF.